This is a list of T cell receptor beta chains from one sample in a study of T cells in Graves' hyperthyroidism and ophthalmopathy. TCRdb fed the multiplex PCR reads into MiXCR, producing one record per CDR3 protein. This sample has about 300,000 distinct CDR3 sequences, with approximately 18% found just once. Sample: blood. The receptors come from a man between 50 and 59 years old with Graves' ophthalmopathy. The CDR3 runs from the conserved cysteine through the conserved F or W. The order of the fields is CDR3 DNA, CDR3 protein, J gene, clone size, D gene, V gene. The D gene is left open where the match is weak. The size field is filled for only some rows; it gives once, few, many or a size class.

TGTGCCAGTAGGACATACGGGGCAACTAATGAAAAACTGTTTTTT	CASRTYGATNEKLFF	TRBJ1-4	NA	NA	TRBV19
TGTGCCAGCTCACCGCTTAGCGGGAGGTCTTACGACCAGTTCTTC	CASSPLSGRSYDQFF	TRBJ2-1	few	TRBD2	TRBV18
TGTGCCAGTGTTAGCGGGAGTAGTGGGGAGCAGTACTTC	CASVSGSSGEQYF	TRBJ2-7	many	TRBD2	TRBV11-2
TGCGCCAGCAGCCCCCGAGGTTCCGGAAACACCATATATTTT	CASSPRGSGNTIYF	TRBJ1-3	NA	NA	TRBV5-1
TGCAGTGCTCGTTACCCGGACTACGAGCAGTACTTC	CSARYPDYEQYF	TRBJ2-7	many	NA	TRBV20-1
TGTGCCAGCTCAATTGACGGGACCGTTGTGTTTTTT	CASSIDGTVVFF	TRBJ1-4	NA	NA	TRBV18
TGTGCCAGCAGTACAGGTACGCGCGAGCAGTTCTTC	CASSTGTREQFF	TRBJ2-1	NA	NA	TRBV12-3/TRBV12-4
TGCGCCATCCGACCGGGACCATCCTCCACCGGGGAGCTGTTTTTT	CAIRPGPSSTGELFF	TRBJ2-2	few	NA	TRBV10-2
TGTGCCAGCAGTTCGGACCGGGAGACCCAGTACTTC	CASSSDRETQYF	TRBJ2-5	many	NA	TRBV2
TGTGCCTGGAGCCGGGACAGGGGCTACGAGCAGTACTTC	CAWSRDRGYEQYF	TRBJ2-7	NA	TRBD1	TRBV30
TGTGCCAGCAAGTCCCCAGAAGGTAGCGGGAGGGGCAATGAGCAGTTCTTC	CASKSPEGSGRGNEQFF	TRBJ2-1	NA	TRBD2	TRBV12-3/TRBV12-4